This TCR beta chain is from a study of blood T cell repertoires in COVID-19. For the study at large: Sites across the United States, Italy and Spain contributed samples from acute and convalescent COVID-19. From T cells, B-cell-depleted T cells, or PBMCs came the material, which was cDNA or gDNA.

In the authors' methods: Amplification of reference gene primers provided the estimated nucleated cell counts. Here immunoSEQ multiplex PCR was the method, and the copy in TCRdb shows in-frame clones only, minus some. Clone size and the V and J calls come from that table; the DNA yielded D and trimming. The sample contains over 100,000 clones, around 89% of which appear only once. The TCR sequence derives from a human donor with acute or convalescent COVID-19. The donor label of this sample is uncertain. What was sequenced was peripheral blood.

DNA of the CDR3: TGTGCCAGCAGGGTGGAGGTGGGTCAGCCCCAGCATTTT. This gives the protein CASRVEVGQPQHF. The chain has TRBV12-3 or TRBV12-4 and TRBJ1-5; D remains unclear. The CDR3 contains 13 residues. V shed 6 bases and J shed 6 bases, with 12 bases lying between them.